One and the same sample provided the 27 T cell receptor beta chains below, sequenced in a study of spatial heterogeneity in lung cancer. TCRdb independently ran MiXCR on the 5' RACE reads; one entry per CDR3 protein. The sample shows tens of thousands of distinct CDR3 sequences, less than 6% of them seen only once. Time point indicated: sample taken at primary tumor resection. The study sequenced unsorted whole RNA from tumor, nontumor lung or frozen PBMC. The specimen comprised PBMCs, sampled at surgery. These receptors were obtained from a male donor with early-stage non-small cell lung cancer.

This clonotype has a count of ten or more. V gene TRBV4-2 combines with J gene TRBJ2-5, with 12 bases lining up with TRBD2. The CDR3 length is 20 residues. The V segment lost 1 base and the J segment 5 bases; nucleotides outside the gene matches: 17. CDR1 is LGHNA and CDR2 is YNFKEQ in the germline V gene. CDR3 sequence reads: CASSQALRTSGAPGRETQYF. CDR3 bases: TGTGCCAGCAGCCAAGCCCTAAGGACTAGCGGGGCCCCGGGGAGGGAGACCCAGTACTTC.

This clonotype was observed a few times. The gene calls are TRBV20-1 and TRBJ2-5; D is uncertain. The V end was cut by 1 base, the J end by 2 bases, with 14 bases between. The CDR3 is 15 amino acids. The V gene's germline CDR1 is DFQATT and CDR2 SNEGSKA (reference sequence). Written as DNA, the CDR3 is TGCAGTGCTAGAGGTCCCCGAACAGCTCAAGAGACCCAGTACTTC. Its protein is CSARGPRTAQETQYF.

This clonotype was seen at least ten times. This chain uses TRBV11-2 with TRBJ2-2; D tentatively fits TRBD1 or TRBD2 (5 bases each). Germline lookup yields CDR1 SGHAT and CDR2 FQNNGV. The V end was cut by 5 bases, the J end by 5 bases, with 18 bases between. The CDR3 has 16 amino acids. CDR3 amino acids: CASSLGRGDYTGELFF. CDR3 DNA: TGTGCCAGCAGCCTCGGACGAGGGGATTATACCGGGGAGCTGTTTTTT.

This clonotype occurred many times. The genes are TRBV12-3 or TRBV12-4 and TRBJ2-1; 7 nucleotides match TRBD2. With 4 bases clipped from V and 4 bases from J, the junction kept 4 bases outside the gene matches. This CDR3 is 14 amino acids long. The CDR3 nucleotides read TGTGCCAGCAGTTCGACTAGCCGATACAATGAGCAGTTCTTC. Translating it yields CASSSTSRYNEQFF.

This clonotype was detected many times. The chain combines TRBV29-1 with TRBJ1-1; a possible D gene is TRBD1 (6 bases). Germline CDR1 and CDR2: SQVTM and ANQGSEA. V was shortened by 6 bases and J by 5 bases, with 19 bases between the two germline ends. The CDR3 is 14 residues long. CDR3 coding DNA: TGCAGCGTCGGACAGAGTTCGGGAGGGACTGAAGCTTTCTTT. Translated: CSVGQSSGGTEAFF.

This clonotype was seen many times. V usage is TRBV29-1 and J usage is TRBJ2-2; no reliable D call. Per the germline V gene, CDR1 is SQVTM and CDR2 is ANQGSEA. This CDR3 contains 14 residues. This CDR3 is CSARRNANTGELFF. The DNA for the CDR3 is TGCAGTGCTCGGCGGAACGCGAACACCGGGGAGCTGTTTTTT.

In this sample, this clonotype is medium-sized. The CDR3 here is CSVELGETETQYF. Written as DNA, the CDR3 is TGCAGCGTTGAACTGGGAGAGACGGAGACCCAGTACTTC. The chain employs TRBV29-1 and TRBJ2-5, with D tentatively TRBD2 (5 bases). Trimming cost V 2 bases and J 5 bases, with 12 bases left between them. The germline gives CDR1 SQVTM, CDR2 ANQGSEA. The CDR3 has 13 residues.

The chain links TRBV20-1 to TRBJ1-1, with TRBD1 matching 7 bases. CDR1 is DFQATT, CDR2 SNEGSKA, per germline (reference sequence). V was pared by 1 base and J by 1 base, with 3 bases of the junction left unmatched. The CDR3 runs to 14 residues. The CDR3 DNA sequence: TGCAGTGCTAGAGCCCCAGGGGGGAACACTGAAGCTTTCTTT. Protein product: CSARAPGGNTEAFF.

This clonotype has a count of ten or more. The J gene is TRBJ2-3, the V gene TRBV18; D is possibly TRBD2 (6 bases). Germline CDR1 KGHSH, CDR2 LQKENI. The V gene lost 3 bases and the J gene lost 5 bases, with 6 bases spanning the gap. CDR3 length: 12 residues. The CDR3, as DNA: TGTGCCAGCTCACCGGGAGGAGATACGCAGTATTTT. Its protein product is CASSPGGDTQYF.

The chain employs TRBV5-5 and TRBJ2-1, with D perhaps matching TRBD2 (5 bases). Per the germline V gene, CDR1 is SGHKS and CDR2 is YYEKEE (reference sequence). V lost 4 bases, J lost 5 bases, and 13 bases lay in between. This CDR3 region has 14 residues. This chain's CDR3 is CASSPRGVDNEQFF. The CDR3 coding sequence is TGTGCCAGCAGCCCCCGGGGAGTAGACAATGAGCAGTTCTTC. Full variable domain (rest looked up from reference TRBV5-5 and TRBJ2-1): DAGVTQSPTHLIKTRGQQVTLRCSPISGHKSVSWYQQVLGQGPQFIFQYYEKEERGRGNFPDRFSARQFPNYSSELNVNALLLGDSALYLCASSPRGVDNEQFFGPGTRLTVL.

Comment on this clonotype: Given a much more abundant clone one base away, this may be a read error. The J gene is TRBJ1-1, the V gene TRBV7-3; 7 nucleotides align to TRBD1. The V gene end was trimmed by 2 bases and the J gene end by 6 bases; junction bases not matched to a gene: 3. Germline loops: CDR1 SGHTA, CDR2 FQGTGA. This CDR3 region has 13 residues. CDR3 nucleotides: TGTGCCAGCAGCTTACAGGGGGACGCTGAAGCTTTCTTT. It specifies CASSLQGDAEAFF.

Many counts were recorded for this clonotype. V usage is TRBV20-1 and J usage is TRBJ2-5; D tentatively reads TRBD1 or TRBD2 (5 bases each). Trimming stripped 5 bases from V and 5 bases from J, with 12 bases between. The CDR3 is 12 residues long. The germline CDR1 and CDR2 sequences are DFQATT and SNEGSKA (reference sequence). CDR3 bases: TGCAGTGCTTTATCTTGGGGGGAGACCCAGTACTTC. It codes for CSALSWGETQYF.

This clonotype was picked up many times. The gene calls are TRBV30 and TRBJ2-3; D possibly corresponds to TRBD2 (5 bases). The V end lost 4 bases, the J end lost 0 bases, and 11 bases lay between the germline ends. Germline CDR1 is GTSNPN and CDR2 is SVGIG (reference sequence). The CDR3 covers 14 residues. CDR3 DNA: TGTGCCTGGAATCACGGACTGAGCACAGATACGCAGTATTTT. Its protein product is CAWNHGLSTDTQYF.

The table lists this clonotype with many counts. The CDR3 reads CASSPWGTNYEQYF. CDR3 bases: TGTGCCAGCTCACCTTGGGGGACAAATTACGAGCAGTACTTC. V and J are TRBV18 and TRBJ2-7, with D possibly being TRBD1 (6 bases). Germline CDR1 is KGHSH and CDR2 is LQKENI. The V gene lost 3 bases and the J gene lost 4 bases, with 13 bases spanning the gap. CDR3 length: 14 amino acids.

This clonotype was found many times. The J gene is TRBJ2-7, the V gene TRBV11-2; tentatively, D is TRBD2 (5 bases). From germline, CDR1 is SGHAT and CDR2 FQNNGV. With 9 bases removed from V and 0 bases from J, the gap between germline ends came to 15 bases. The CDR3 extends over 14 amino acids. The CDR3 protein is CARKRERSSYEQYF. CDR3 nucleotides: TGTGCCAGGAAAAGGGAGCGGAGCTCCTACGAGCAGTACTTC.

This clonotype was counted ten times or more. The rearrangement uses TRBV7-9 and TRBJ2-7; possible D gene TRBD2, 5 bases. The CDR3 loop spans 14 amino acids. Trimming left V 5 bases short and J 4 bases short, with 15 bases between. Germline-derived CDR1 and CDR2 are SEHNR and FQNEAQ (reference sequence). The CDR3 protein is CASSSTRSFYEQYF. CDR3 nucleotide sequence: TGTGCCAGCAGCAGTACTAGAAGCTTTTACGAGCAGTACTTC.

This clonotype was counted many times. The chain employs TRBV28 and TRBJ2-2; 13 bases match TRBD2. The CDR3 has 15 residues. Germline V gives CDR1 MDHEN, CDR2 SYDVKM. The V segment lost 3 bases and the J segment 7 bases; nucleotides outside the gene matches: 2. CDR3 coding DNA: TGTGCCAGCAGTTTCCGGACTAGCGGGAGCGGGGAGCTGTTTTTT. Translation gives CASSFRTSGSGELFF.

This clonotype was recorded at least ten times. The V gene is TRBV15, the J gene TRBJ1-5, with 8 nucleotides matching TRBD1. The germline CDR1 and CDR2 sequences are LNHNV and YYDKDF (reference sequence). This CDR3 contains 20 residues. The junction had 22 bases not matched to a gene; V was cut back by 4 bases and J by 5 bases. This CDR3 reads CATSTTPRQGLGFRDQPQHF. The CDR3 coding sequence is TGTGCCACCAGCACAACACCCAGACAGGGGTTGGGGTTTAGAGATCAGCCCCAGCATTTT.

This clonotype was detected ten times or more. V is TRBV10-3 and J is TRBJ1-5, with TRBD1 matching 10 bases. CDR1 is ENHRY, CDR2 SYGVKD, per germline. The V segment lost 0 bases and the J segment 5 bases; nucleotides outside the gene matches: 1. The CDR3 has 15 residues. The CDR3 spells CAISESGTGDQPQHF. The CDR3 DNA reads TGTGCCATCAGTGAGTCCGGGACAGGGGATCAGCCCCAGCATTTT.

This clonotype was found many times. The V gene is TRBV7-2, the J gene TRBJ1-5; D remains ambiguous. Trimming took 1 base from V and 6 from J, leaving 16 bases between them. CDR3 length equals 16 residues. CDR1 and CDR2 from the germline V gene are SGHTA and FQGNSA. The CDR3 coding sequence is TGTGCCAGCAGCTTAGAGGGCTGGGGTTCGATTCAGCCCCAGCATTTT. It yields the protein CASSLEGWGSIQPQHF.

This clonotype was detected ten times or more. The V gene is TRBV4-1, the J gene TRBJ2-1; possible D gene TRBD2, 6 bases. CDR3 size: 16 residues. V dropped 0 bases and J dropped 6 bases, with 15 bases sitting between them. CDR1 and CDR2 from the germline V gene are MGHRA and YSYEKL. CDR3 protein: CASSQDPGLLTNEQFF. CDR3 coding DNA: TGCGCCAGCAGCCAAGATCCGGGACTTCTTACCAATGAGCAGTTCTTC.

This clonotype was picked up many times. The CDR3 region has the DNA TGCAGTGCCCCTGGGGTAGCGGGGGAGAACACCGGGGAGCTGTTTTTT. Translating gives CSAPGVAGENTGELFF. This chain connects TRBV20-1 to TRBJ2-2; 9 bases are shared with TRBD2. The CDR3 length is 16 residues. Unmatched junction bases numbered 9, after V lost 6 bases and J lost 1 base. Germline V CDR1 and CDR2: DFQATT, SNEGSKA (reference sequence).

This clonotype was seen repeatedly, ten times or more. This chain uses TRBV4-2 with TRBJ2-2, with TRBD2 matching over 11 bases. V dropped 3 bases and J dropped 0; count of bases not matched to a gene: 3. Germline V gene sequence: CDR1 LGHNA, CDR2 YNFKEQ. CDR3 size: 17 residues. The CDR3 is CASSQGLADANTGELFF. CDR3 DNA: TGTGCCAGCAGCCAGGGACTAGCGGACGCGAACACCGGGGAGCTGTTTTTT.

By sample share, this clonotype is medium-sized. The chain carries TRBV29-1 and TRBJ2-1; TRBD1 matches 7 bases. This CDR3 has 13 amino acids. In germline, CDR1 is SQVTM, CDR2 ANQGSEA. V was clipped by 6 bases and J by 12 bases; unmatched bases: 14. CDR3 loop: CSVSHGQALGQFF. As DNA, the CDR3 is TGCAGCGTCTCCCATGGACAGGCACTGGGGCAGTTCTTC.

There are many counts of this clonotype. V gene TRBV18 combines with J gene TRBJ1-3; D ambiguous. Looked up from germline, CDR1 is KGHSH and CDR2 is LQKENI. The V gene lost 3 bases and the J gene lost 7 bases, with 16 bases spanning the gap. The CDR3 spans 15 residues. The CDR3 is CASSPRRSERNTIYF. The CDR3 coding sequence is TGTGCCAGCTCACCCAGGCGGAGCGAGCGGAACACCATATATTTT.

This clonotype came up many times. The gene calls are TRBV20-1 and TRBJ2-6; no clear D. This CDR3 contains 14 residues. V gave up 2 bases and J gave up 3 bases, with 8 bases separating them. Germline CDR1 and CDR2: DFQATT and SNEGSKA (reference sequence). The CDR3 region is CSARPPLGANVLTF. For the CDR3, the DNA is TGCAGTGCTAGACCCCCTCTTGGGGCCAACGTCCTGACTTTC.

This clonotype was detected many times. V usage is TRBV6-5 and J usage is TRBJ1-1; 8 positions agree with TRBD1. Germline CDR1 and CDR2: MNHEY and SVGAGI. The CDR3 consists of 16 residues. V lost 0 bases, J lost 8 bases, and 11 bases stayed unmatched. The CDR3 loop is CASSYSSPGQAFEAFF. CDR3 bases: TGTGCCAGCAGTTACTCGTCCCCGGGACAGGCATTCGAAGCTTTCTTT.